The clone carrying this T cell receptor beta chain was detected only once. These data originate in a study of T cells in Graves' hyperthyroidism and ophthalmopathy. Amplification yielded TCR beta CDR3 regions, with RNA transcripts as the source. The study used the HTBI primer set for a first-round RT-PCR of the TCR CDR3. TCRdb fed the multiplex PCR reads into MiXCR, producing one record per CDR3 protein. The repertoire holds roughly 630,000 distinct CDR3 sequences, with 15% to 19% as singletons. This CDR3 is 15 amino acids long. Germline CDR1 reads DFQATT; CDR2 reads SNEGSKA (reference sequence). Trimming took 0 bases from V and 4 from J; bases not matched to a gene: 6.

The sequence derives from a woman in her twenties or thirties with Graves' hyperthyroidism. The sequenced sample consisted of blood. The chain has TRBV20-1 and TRBJ2-3; 8 bases agree with TRBD1. As DNA, the CDR3 is TGCAGTGCTAGAGACGTCGGACAGGGACCAGATACGCAGTATTTT. It translates to CSARDVGQGPDTQYF.